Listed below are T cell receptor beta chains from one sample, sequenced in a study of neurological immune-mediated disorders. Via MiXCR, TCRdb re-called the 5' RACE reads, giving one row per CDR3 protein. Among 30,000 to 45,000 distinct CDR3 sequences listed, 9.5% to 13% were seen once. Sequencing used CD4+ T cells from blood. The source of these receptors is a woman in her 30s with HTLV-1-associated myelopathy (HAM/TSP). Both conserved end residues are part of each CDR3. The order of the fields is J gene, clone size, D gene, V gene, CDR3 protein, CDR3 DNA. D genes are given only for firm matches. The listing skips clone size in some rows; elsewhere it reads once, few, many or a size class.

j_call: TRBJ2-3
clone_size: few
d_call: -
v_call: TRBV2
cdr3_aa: CASSEGDTQYF
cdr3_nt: TGTGCCAGCAGTGAAGGGGATACGCAGTATTTT

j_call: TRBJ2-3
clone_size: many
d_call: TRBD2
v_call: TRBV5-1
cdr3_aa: CASSLAGTSGGASTQYF
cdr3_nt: TGCGCCAGCAGCTTGGCCGGGACTAGCGGGGGGGCAAGTACGCAGTATTTT

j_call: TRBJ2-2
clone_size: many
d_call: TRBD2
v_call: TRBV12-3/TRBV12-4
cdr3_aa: CASRGRGGPANTGELFF
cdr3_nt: TGTGCCAGCAGGGGGCGGGGGGGCCCCGCGAACACCGGGGAGCTGTTTTTT

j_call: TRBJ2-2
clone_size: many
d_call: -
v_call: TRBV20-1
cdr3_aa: CSARTSGPSGELFF
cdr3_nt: TGCAGTGCTAGAACTAGTGGTCCCTCCGGGGAGCTGTTTTTT

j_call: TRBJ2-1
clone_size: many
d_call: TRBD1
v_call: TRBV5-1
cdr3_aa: CASSLEGGRHNEQFF
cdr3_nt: TGCGCCAGCAGCTTGGAAGGGGGCCGACACAATGAGCAGTTCTTC

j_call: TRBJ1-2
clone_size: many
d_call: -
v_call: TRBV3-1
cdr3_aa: CASSQAGIDNYGYTF
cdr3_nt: TGTGCCAGCAGCCAAGCAGGCATTGATAACTATGGCTACACCTTC

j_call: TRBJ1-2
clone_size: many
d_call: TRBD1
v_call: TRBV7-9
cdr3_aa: CASLGPGRGFDYGYTF
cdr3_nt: TGTGCCAGCCTCGGACCCGGCAGGGGGTTTGACTATGGCTACACCTTC

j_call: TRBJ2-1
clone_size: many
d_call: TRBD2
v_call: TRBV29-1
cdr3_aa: CSVPSGGYPYNEQFF
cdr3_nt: TGCAGCGTTCCTAGCGGGGGGTACCCCTACAATGAGCAGTTCTTC

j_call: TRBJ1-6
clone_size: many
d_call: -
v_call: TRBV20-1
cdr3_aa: CSASFQDSYNSPLHF
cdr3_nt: TGCAGTGCTAGTTTTCAGGACAGCTATAATTCACCCCTCCACTTT

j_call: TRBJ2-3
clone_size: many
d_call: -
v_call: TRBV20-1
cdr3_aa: CSAPPGPGLGTQYF
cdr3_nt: TGCAGTGCTCCGCCGGGTCCTGGGCTCGGTACGCAGTATTTT

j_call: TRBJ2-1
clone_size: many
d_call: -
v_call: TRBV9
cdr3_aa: CASSVKGGPSNEQFF
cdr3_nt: TGTGCCAGCAGCGTTAAGGGGGGGCCTAGTAATGAGCAGTTCTTC

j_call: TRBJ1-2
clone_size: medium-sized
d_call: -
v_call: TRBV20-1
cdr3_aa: CSASRGYGYTF
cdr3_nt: TGCAGTGCTAGTAGGGGGTATGGCTACACCTTC

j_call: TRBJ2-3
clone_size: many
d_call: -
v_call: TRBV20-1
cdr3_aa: CSARTASTDTQYF
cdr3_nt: TGCAGTGCTAGGACAGCTAGCACAGATACGCAGTATTTT

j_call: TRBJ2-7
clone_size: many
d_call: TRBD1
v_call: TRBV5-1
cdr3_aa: CASSYPGQGPYEQYF
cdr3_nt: TGCGCCAGCAGCTATCCGGGACAGGGTCCCTACGAGCAGTACTTC

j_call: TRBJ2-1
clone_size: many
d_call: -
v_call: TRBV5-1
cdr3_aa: CASSPPSKSSDEQFF
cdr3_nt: TGCGCCAGCAGCCCCCCCTCTAAGTCGAGCGATGAGCAGTTCTTC

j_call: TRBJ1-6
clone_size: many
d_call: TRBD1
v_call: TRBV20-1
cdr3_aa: CSASDRAGSPLHF
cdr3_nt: TGCAGTGCCAGCGACAGGGCCGGTTCACCCCTCCACTTT

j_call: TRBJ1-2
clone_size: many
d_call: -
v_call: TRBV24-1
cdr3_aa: CATSGAGANYGYTF
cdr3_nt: TGTGCCACCAGTGGGGCAGGAGCTAACTATGGCTACACCTTC

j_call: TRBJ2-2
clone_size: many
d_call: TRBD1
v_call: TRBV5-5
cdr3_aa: CASSSRTGNTGELFF
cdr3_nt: TGTGCCAGCAGCAGCCGGACAGGGAACACCGGGGAGCTGTTTTTT

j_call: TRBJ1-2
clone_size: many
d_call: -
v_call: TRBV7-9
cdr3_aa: CASSLSQGYTF
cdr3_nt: TGTGCCAGCAGCTTATCCCAGGGCTACACCTTC

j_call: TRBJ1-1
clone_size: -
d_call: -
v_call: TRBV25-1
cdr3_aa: CASSLAGATEAFF
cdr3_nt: TGTGCAAGCAGTCTCGCCGGGGCGACTGAAGCTTTCTTT

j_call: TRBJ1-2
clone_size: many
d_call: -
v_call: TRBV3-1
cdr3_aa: CASSQEGRNYGYTF
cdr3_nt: TGTGCCAGCAGCCAAGAGGGACGGAACTATGGCTACACCTTC

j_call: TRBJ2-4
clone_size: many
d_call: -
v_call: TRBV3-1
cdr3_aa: CASSQDIVQGAKNIQYF
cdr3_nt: TGTGCCAGCAGCCAAGATATCGTTCAGGGCGCCAAAAACATTCAGTACTTC

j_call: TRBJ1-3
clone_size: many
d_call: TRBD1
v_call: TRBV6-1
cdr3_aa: CASSEARTGGNTIYF
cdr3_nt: TGTGCCAGCAGTGAAGCCCGGACAGGAGGAAACACCATATATTTT

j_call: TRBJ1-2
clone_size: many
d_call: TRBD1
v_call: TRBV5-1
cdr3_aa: CASSPGQTYYGYTF
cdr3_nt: TGCGCCAGCAGCCCGGGACAGACTTATTATGGCTACACCTTC

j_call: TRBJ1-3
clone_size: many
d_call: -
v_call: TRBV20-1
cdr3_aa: CSARELSPGNTIYF
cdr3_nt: TGCAGTGCTAGAGAGTTAAGTCCTGGAAACACCATATATTTT

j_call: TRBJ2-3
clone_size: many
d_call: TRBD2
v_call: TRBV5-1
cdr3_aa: CASSSTGTSGGFRNTQYF
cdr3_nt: TGCGCCAGCAGCTCGACCGGGACTAGCGGGGGCTTTCGAAATACGCAGTATTTT

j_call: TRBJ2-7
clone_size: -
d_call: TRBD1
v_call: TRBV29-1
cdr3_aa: CSVRDSGYEQYF
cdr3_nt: TGCAGCGTACGGGACAGTGGGTACGAGCAGTACTTC

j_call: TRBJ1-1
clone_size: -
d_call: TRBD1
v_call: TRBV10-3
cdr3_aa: CATTGQGMNTEAFF
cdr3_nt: TGTGCCACCACTGGACAGGGGATGAACACTGAAGCTTTCTTT

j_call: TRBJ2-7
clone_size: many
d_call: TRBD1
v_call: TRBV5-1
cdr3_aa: CASSLGDRAHEQYF
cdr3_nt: TGCGCCAGCAGCTTGGGGGACAGGGCCCACGAGCAGTACTTC

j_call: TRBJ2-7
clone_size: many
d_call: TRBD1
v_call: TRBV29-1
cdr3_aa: CSVKGGDRVHEQYF
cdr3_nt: TGCAGCGTCAAGGGGGGGGACAGGGTCCACGAGCAGTACTTC

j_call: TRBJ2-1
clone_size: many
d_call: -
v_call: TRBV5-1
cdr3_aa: CASSWGGGRTDNEQFF
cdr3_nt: TGCGCCAGCAGCTGGGGGGGGGGCCGGACTGACAATGAGCAGTTCTTC

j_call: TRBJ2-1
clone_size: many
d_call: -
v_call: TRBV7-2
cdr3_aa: CASSLSRPQGEQFF
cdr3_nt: TGTGCCAGCAGCTTGTCACGACCACAGGGTGAGCAGTTCTTC

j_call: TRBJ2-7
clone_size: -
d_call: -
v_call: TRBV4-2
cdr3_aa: CASSQGASNTSYEQYF
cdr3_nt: TGTGCCAGCAGCCAAGGGGCTTCGAACACCTCCTACGAGCAGTACTTC

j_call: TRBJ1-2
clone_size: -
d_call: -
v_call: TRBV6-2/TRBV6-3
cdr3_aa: CASREGGLGSYGYTF
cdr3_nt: TGTGCCAGTCGGGAAGGGGGACTGGGGAGCTATGGCTACACCTTC

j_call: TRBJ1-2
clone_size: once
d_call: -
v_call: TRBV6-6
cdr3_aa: CASSLGEYYGYTF
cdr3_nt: TGTGCCAGCAGTTTAGGTGAGTACTATGGCTACACCTTC

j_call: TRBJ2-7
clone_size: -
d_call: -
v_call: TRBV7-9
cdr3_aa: CASSNRSVYEQYF
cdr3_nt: TGTGCCAGCAGCAACCGGTCCGTCTACGAGCAGTACTTC

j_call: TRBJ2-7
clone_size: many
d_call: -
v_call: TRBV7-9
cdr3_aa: CASSRDRGLRGRGYEQYF
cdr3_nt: TGTGCCAGCAGCCGCGATAGGGGATTGAGGGGCAGGGGCTACGAGCAGTACTTC

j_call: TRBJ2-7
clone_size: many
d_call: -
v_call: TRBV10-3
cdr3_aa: CAISENGVGGVPYF
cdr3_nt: TGTGCCATCAGTGAGAACGGGGTCGGCGGGGTGCCGTACTTC

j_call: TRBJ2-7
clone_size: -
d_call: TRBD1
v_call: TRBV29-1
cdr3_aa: CSVVMVDRVGEKYF
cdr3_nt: TGCAGCGTTGTAATGGTCGACAGGGTGGGCGAGAAGTACTTC

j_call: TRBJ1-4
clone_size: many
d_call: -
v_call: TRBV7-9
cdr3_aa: CASSLASGTEKLFF
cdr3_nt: TGTGCCAGCAGCTTAGCTTCGGGGACTGAAAAACTGTTTTTT

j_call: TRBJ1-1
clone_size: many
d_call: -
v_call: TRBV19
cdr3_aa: CASSGTVNTEAFF
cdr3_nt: TGTGCCAGTAGTGGGACGGTGAACACTGAAGCTTTCTTT

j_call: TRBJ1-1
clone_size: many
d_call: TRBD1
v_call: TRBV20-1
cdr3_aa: CSAGRGGHTEAFF
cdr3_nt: TGCAGTGCCGGCAGGGGGGGCCACACTGAAGCTTTCTTT

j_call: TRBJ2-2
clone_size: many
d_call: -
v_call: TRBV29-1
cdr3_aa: CSVGRGGELFF
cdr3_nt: TGCAGCGTTGGAAGAGGCGGGGAGCTGTTTTTT

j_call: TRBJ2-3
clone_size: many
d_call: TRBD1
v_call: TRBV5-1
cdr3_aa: CASSPGQGGTDTQYF
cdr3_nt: TGCGCCAGCAGCCCGGGACAGGGAGGCACAGATACGCAGTATTTT

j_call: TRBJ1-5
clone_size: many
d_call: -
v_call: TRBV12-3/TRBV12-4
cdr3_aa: CASSTKDNQPQHF
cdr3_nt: TGTGCCAGCAGTACAAAGGACAATCAGCCCCAGCATTTT

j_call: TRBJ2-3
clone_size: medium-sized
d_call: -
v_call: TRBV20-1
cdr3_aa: CSAPRADTQYF
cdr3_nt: TGCAGTGCTCCCAGGGCCGATACGCAGTATTTT

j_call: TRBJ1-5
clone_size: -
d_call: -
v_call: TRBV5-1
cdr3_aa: CASSPSVCQPQHF
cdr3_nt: TGCGCCAGCAGCCCGAGCGTTTGCCAGCCTCAGCATTTT

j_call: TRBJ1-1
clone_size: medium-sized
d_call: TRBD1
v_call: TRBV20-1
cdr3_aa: CSASGTGGAGGTEAFF
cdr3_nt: TGCAGTGCTAGTGGGACAGGGGGCGCAGGAGGTACTGAAGCTTTCTTT

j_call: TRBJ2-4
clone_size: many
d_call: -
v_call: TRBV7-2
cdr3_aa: CASSSGQRSLIQYF
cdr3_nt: TGTGCCAGCAGCTCGGGACAAAGATCCCTCATTCAGTACTTC

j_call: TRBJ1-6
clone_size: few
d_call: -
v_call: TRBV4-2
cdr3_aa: CASTDLSRNSPLHF
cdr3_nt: TGTGCCAGCACCGACTTGAGCCGAAATTCACCCCTCCACTTT

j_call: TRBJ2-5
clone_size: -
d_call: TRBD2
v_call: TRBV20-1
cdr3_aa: CSARDARGGWEIQYF
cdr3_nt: TGCAGTGCTAGAGATGCTAGGGGAGGGTGGGAGATCCAGTACTTC

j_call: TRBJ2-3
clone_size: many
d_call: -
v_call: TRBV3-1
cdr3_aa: CASSQDFGTDTQYF
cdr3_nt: TGTGCCAGCAGCCAAGATTTTGGGACAGATACGCAGTATTTT

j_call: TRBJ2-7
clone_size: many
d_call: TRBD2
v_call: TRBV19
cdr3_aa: CASSSTSGGYYEQYF
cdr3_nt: TGTGCCAGTAGTTCGACTAGCGGGGGATACTACGAGCAGTACTTC

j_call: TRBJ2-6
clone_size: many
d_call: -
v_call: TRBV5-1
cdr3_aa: CASSLYGANVLTF
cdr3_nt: TGCGCCAGCAGCTTGTATGGGGCCAACGTCCTGACTTTC

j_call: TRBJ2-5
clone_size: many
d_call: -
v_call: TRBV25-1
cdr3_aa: CASSESARVQSETQYF
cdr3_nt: TGTGCCAGCAGTGAATCAGCCAGGGTACAGTCGGAGACCCAGTACTTC

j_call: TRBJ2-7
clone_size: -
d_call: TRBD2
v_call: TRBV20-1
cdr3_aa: CSARKPSGATYEQYF
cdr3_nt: TGCAGTGCTAGAAAGCCTAGCGGGGCTACCTACGAGCAGTACTTC

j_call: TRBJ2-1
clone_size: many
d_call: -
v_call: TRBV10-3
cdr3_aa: CAITRDVGKTYNEQFF
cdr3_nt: TGTGCCATCACCCGGGACGTGGGGAAAACATACAATGAGCAGTTCTTC